This T cell receptor beta chain was retrieved from a study of post-analysis software for immune sequencing data. The TCR beta cDNA libraries contained unique molecular identifiers. One entry per CDR3 protein results from TCRdb running MiXCR on the PCR reads. The sample consists of about 500,000 distinct CDR3 sequences, approximately 45% of them appearing once. As regards this clonotype: Its target is unknown.

Findings of the study overall: Clustering by F measure revealed strong co-clustering among samples prepared together in one batch. Compared with controls, patients showed significantly lower normalized Chao1 diversity.

The source of this sequence is a girl aged 10 to 17 with multiple sclerosis. Sequences were obtained from blood.

CDR3 residues: CSARRGASYSNQPQHF. The CDR3 nucleotides are TGCAGTGCCAGAAGGGGGGCCAGCTATAGCAATCAGCCCCAGCATTTT. The J gene is TRBJ1-5, the V gene TRBV20-1, with D perhaps matching TRBD1 (6 bases). The CDR3 runs 16 residues. Germline CDR1 reads DFQATT; CDR2 reads SNEGSKA (reference sequence). Trimming left V 6 bases short and J 0 bases short, with 18 bases between.